A single sample gave rise to the 16 T cell receptor beta chains below, sequenced in a study of blood T cell repertoires in COVID-19. Here immunoSEQ multiplex PCR was the method, and the copy in TCRdb shows in-frame clones only, minus some. The sample has over 100,000 clones, about 72% seen once. Sequencing used peripheral blood. Receptors originate from a man in his fifties or sixties with active or convalescent COVID-19.

The CDR3 spells CASRSWGTSSYEQYF. As DNA, the CDR3 is TGTGCCAGCAGGTCATGGGGGACATCTTCCTACGAGCAGTACTTC. The gene calls are TRBV11-2 and TRBJ2-7, with TRBD1 as a possible D gene (6 bases). Looked up from germline, CDR1 is SGHAT and CDR2 is FQNNGV. The CDR3 is 15 residues long. V was cut by 6 bases and J by 1 base, with 16 bases left in between.

This clone turned up a few times. The V gene is TRBV28, the J gene TRBJ1-5; D might be TRBD1 (5 bases). Between the trimmed V and J ends, which lost 3 bases and 4 bases, there was a span of 13 bases. This CDR3 is 15 amino acids long. Germline V gene lookup returns CDR1 MDHEN and CDR2 SYDVKM. The CDR3 is CASSFPGSPNQPQHF. CDR3 DNA: TGTGCCAGCAGTTTTCCAGGGTCCCCGAATCAGCCCCAGCATTTT.

The chain couples TRBV28 to TRBJ1-2, with TRBD1 identical over 7 bases. The CDR3 has 14 residues. Trimming took 6 bases from V and 1 from J; bases not matched to a gene: 5. Germline CDR1 is MDHEN and CDR2 is SYDVKM. The DNA for the CDR3 is TGTGCCAGCAGGACAGGGTTTGGTAACTATGGCTACACCTTC. It specifies CASRTGFGNYGYTF.

This clone was seen only a few times. The chain carries TRBV7-8 and TRBJ1-5, with D maybe TRBD1 (5 bases). Trimming took 5 bases from V and 4 from J, leaving 9 bases between them. Germline-derived CDR1 and CDR2 are SGHVS and FQNEAQ. CDR3 size: 13 residues. CDR3 residues: CASSGGINQPQHF. The CDR3, as DNA: TGTGCCAGCAGCGGGGGGATTAATCAGCCCCAGCATTTT.

The V and J genes are TRBV20-1 and TRBJ2-1, with 7 bases fitting TRBD2. The V gene's germline CDR1 is DFQATT and CDR2 SNEGSKA (reference sequence). V lost 3 bases to trimming and J lost 0 bases; unmatched junction nucleotides: 5. This CDR3 has 15 residues. In nucleotides, the CDR3 is TGCAGTGCTAGTAGCGGGCCCAGCTCCTACAATGAGCAGTTCTTC. It encodes CSASSGPSSYNEQFF.

The rearrangement links TRBV9 to TRBJ2-1; D ambiguous. The CDR3 contains 12 residues. CDR1 and CDR2 (germline): SGDLS, YYNGEE. The V end lost 3 bases, the J end lost 10 bases, and 11 bases lay between the germline ends. CDR3 amino acids: CASSGLYAEQFF. The CDR3 DNA is TGTGCCAGCAGCGGACTTTATGCGGAGCAGTTCTTC.

V usage is TRBV28 and J usage is TRBJ1-5; D might be TRBD1 (5 bases). Germline CDR1 reads MDHEN; CDR2 reads SYDVKM. V was pared by 5 bases and J by 4 bases, with 18 bases between. CDR3 length equals 16 residues. CDR3 sequence reads: CASSPMGVEGNQPQHF. The CDR3 DNA reads TGTGCCAGCAGTCCTATGGGGGTGGAGGGTAATCAGCCCCAGCATTTT.

The V gene is TRBV13, the J gene TRBJ2-1; 10 bases fit TRBD2. The germline V gene has CDR1 PRHDT and CDR2 FYEKMQ (reference sequence). The CDR3 loop spans 16 amino acids. With 1 base clipped from V and 2 bases from J, the junction kept 2 bases outside the gene matches. Here the CDR3 DNA reads TGTGCCAGCAGCTTAGCTAGCGGGAGAGCCTACAATGAGCAGTTCTTC. It yields the protein CASSLASGRAYNEQFF.

The rearrangement links TRBV5-1 to TRBJ2-3; D not certain. The CDR3 consists of 14 residues. CDR1 is SGHRS, CDR2 YFSETQ, per germline. Deletions cut 0 bases from V and 5 bases from J, with 10 bases between. The CDR3 region is CASSLGVSGDTQYF. The CDR3 DNA sequence: TGCGCCAGCAGCTTGGGAGTATCCGGAGATACGCAGTATTTT. Using reference TRBV5-1 and TRBJ2-3 for the parts outside the CDR3, the full variable domain is KAGVTQTPRYLIKTRGQQVTLSCSPISGHRSVSWYQQTPGQGLQFLFEYFSETQRNKGNFPGRFSGRQFSNSRSEMNVSTLELGDSALYLCASSLGVSGDTQYFGPGTRLTVL.

This clone has only one observation. V and J are TRBV29-1 and TRBJ1-2; TRBD1 is a possible D gene (5 bases). From germline, CDR1 is SQVTM and CDR2 ANQGSEA. The CDR3 covers 11 residues. V lost 3 bases to trimming and J lost 4 bases, with 6 bases between them. The CDR3 DNA sequence: TGCAGCGTTGAGGGGCCCTATGGCTACACCTTC. Translation: CSVEGPYGYTF.

The gene calls are TRBV4-3 and TRBJ1-2; TRBD1 matches 8 bases. Trimming cost V 2 bases and J 7 bases; bases outside gene matches: 3. Germline values: CDR1 LGHNA, CDR2 YSLEER. The CDR3 runs to 13 residues. The CDR3 reads CASSQQGAGGYTF. CDR3 nucleotides: TGCGCCAGCAGCCAACAGGGGGCGGGTGGCTACACCTTC.

The chain uses TRBV11-3 and TRBJ1-1; perhaps TRBD1 as D (5 bases). The V gene lost 5 bases and the J gene lost 2 bases, with 12 bases spanning the gap. CDR1 SGHNT and CDR2 YENEEA come from the germline V gene. This CDR3 is 14 amino acids long. The CDR3 sequence is CASSVGGGNTEAFF. The CDR3 region has the DNA TGTGCCAGCAGCGTGGGGGGAGGAAACACTGAAGCTTTCTTT.

The gene calls are TRBV28 and TRBJ2-5, with a tentative D call TRBD1 (7 bases). The V gene lost 2 bases and the J gene lost 2 bases, with 12 bases spanning the gap. The germline V gene encodes CDR1 MDHEN and CDR2 SYDVKM. The CDR3 runs to 15 residues. In DNA form, the CDR3 reads TGTGCCAGCAGTTTACCGACAGGGAGGCAAGAGACCCAGTACTTC. The encoded protein is CASSLPTGRQETQYF.

The chain joins TRBV19 to TRBJ1-6; 9 nucleotides align to TRBD1. V was clipped by 7 bases and J by 9 bases; unmatched bases: 16. The germline CDR1 and CDR2 sequences are LNHDA and SQIVND (reference sequence). The CDR3 extends over 17 amino acids. CDR3 protein: CASTLRAGTGRVSPLHF. The CDR3 nucleotides are TGTGCCAGTACCCTGCGGGCCGGGACAGGGAGGGTTTCACCCCTCCACTTT.

The gene calls are TRBV5-1 and TRBJ1-3; tentatively, D is TRBD1 (6 bases). The V and J ends lost 6 bases and 2 bases respectively, with 18 bases between them. The CDR3 loop spans 16 amino acids. The germline gives CDR1 SGHRS, CDR2 YFSETQ. Written as DNA, the CDR3 is TGCGCCAGCACCCTAGAGGGGGGGGCCCCTGGAAACACCATATATTTT. It translates to CASTLEGGAPGNTIYF.

The gene calls are TRBV9 and TRBJ2-5, with D perhaps TRBD2 (6 bases). Germline V gene data show CDR1 as SGDLS and CDR2 as YYNGEE. CDR3 length: 15 residues. V was cut by 0 bases and J by 5 bases, with 14 bases left in between. This chain's CDR3 is CASSVGDLMGETQYF. CDR3 nucleotide sequence: TGTGCCAGCAGCGTAGGGGACTTGATGGGTGAGACCCAGTACTTC.